This is a list of T cell receptor beta chains from one sample in a study of blood T cell repertoires in COVID-19. TCRdb keeps only in-frame clones here, not all; method: immunoSEQ multiplex PCR. The data hold some 97,000 clones, with around four fifths observed a single time. Sequences were obtained from peripheral blood. The receptors here all came from a man between 65 and 79 years old with active or convalescent COVID-19. The CDR3 runs from the conserved cysteine through the conserved F or W. A D gene is named only where the DNA matches it firmly. The size entry is marked missing in some rows and otherwise reads once, few, many or a size class.

TRBJ2-1 | . | TRBD2 | TRBV27 | CASSPVLAGSYNEQFF | TGTGCCAGCAGTCCGGTACTAGCGGGGTCGTACAATGAGCAGTTCTTC
TRBJ1-4 | . | . | TRBV6-6 | CASSLSGEKLFF | TGTGCCAGCAGCCTGTCCGGTGAAAAACTGTTTTTT
TRBJ2-7 | few | . | TRBV7-9 | CASSPQWRNSYEQYF | TGTGCCAGCAGCCCCCAGTGGAGGAACTCCTACGAGCAGTACTTC
TRBJ2-1 | . | . | TRBV7-2 | CASSLLLESSYNEQFF | TGTGCCAGCAGCTTATTACTGGAGAGCTCCTACAATGAGCAGTTCTTC
TRBJ2-1 | . | . | TRBV7-9 | CASSLSRGEQFF | TGTGCCAGCAGCTTATCCCGGGGTGAGCAGTTCTTC
TRBJ2-5 | . | TRBD2 | TRBV19 | CASRRAGGPETQYF | TGTGCCAGTAGAAGAGCGGGGGGGCCAGAGACCCAGTACTTC
TRBJ1-5 | . | TRBD1 | TRBV2 | CASSVRTGPNQPQHF | TGTGCCAGCAGTGTGAGGACAGGGCCCAATCAGCCCCAGCATTTT
TRBJ1-4 | . | . | TRBV21-1 | CASSTDRGRPTTNEKLFF | TGTGCCAGCAGCACTGACAGGGGCAGACCAACAACTAATGAAAAACTGTTTTTT
TRBJ2-2 | once | TRBD2 | TRBV5-1 | CASRKTSGVQNTGELFF | TGCGCCAGCAGAAAAACTAGCGGAGTTCAAAACACCGGGGAGCTGTTTTTT
TRBJ2-1 | few | TRBD2 | TRBV5-8 | CASSLMRLAGGWSNEQFF | TGTGCCAGCAGCTTGATGCGACTAGCGGGAGGGTGGAGCAATGAGCAGTTCTTC
TRBJ1-3 | . | . | TRBV29-1 | CSVEKPERTIYF | TGCAGCGTTGAAAAACCCGAGAGGACCATATATTTT
TRBJ2-7 | few | TRBD1 | TRBV3-1/TRBV3-2 | CASSRGQGYEQYF | TGTGCCAGCAGCCGCGGACAGGGGTACGAGCAGTACTTC
TRBJ2-7 | . | TRBD2 | TRBV7-2 | CASSLVSGGSPYEQYF | TGTGCCAGCAGCTTAGTTTCCGGGGGGTCCCCCTACGAGCAGTACTTC
TRBJ2-1 | . | . | TRBV30 | CAWSVPTQQFF | TGTGCCTGGAGTGTCCCAACTCAGCAGTTCTTC
TRBJ2-7 | once | TRBD1 | TRBV4-3 | CASSQGSPTGVYEQYF | TGCGCCAGCAGCCAAGGCTCCCCCACAGGGGTCTACGAGCAGTACTTC
TRBJ1-2 | . | . | TRBV19 | CASSMVGSDGYTF | TGTGCCAGTAGTATGGTGGGGAGTGATGGCTACACCTTC
TRBJ2-1 | . | TRBD1 | TRBV5-4 | CASSTDRGGLGPYNEQFF | TGTGCCAGCAGTACTGACAGGGGGGGGCTAGGTCCCTACAATGAGCAGTTCTTC
TRBJ1-1 | . | . | TRBV16 | CASSLWEPYAGNTEAFF | TGTGCCAGCAGCCTATGGGAGCCCTACGCTGGGAACACTGAAGCTTTCTTT
TRBJ2-2 | . | . | TRBV20-1 | CSATRDRELFF | TGCAGTGCCACCCGGGACAGGGAGCTGTTTTTT
TRBJ1-5 | . | TRBD1 | TRBV7-2 | CASSPRTGGQFAQHF | TGTGCCAGCAGCCCAAGGACAGGGGGCCAATTTGCCCAGCATTTT
TRBJ2-5 | . | TRBD2 | TRBV5-1 | CASSFSTSGSQETQYF | TGCGCCAGCAGCTTTAGCACTAGCGGGAGTCAAGAGACCCAGTACTTC
TRBJ2-7 | . | . | TRBV21-1 | CASSMTGIRASGNPF | TGTGCCAGCAGCATGACAGGGATCCGGGCTAGCGGGAACCCCTTC
TRBJ2-1 | . | TRBD2 | TRBV6-2/TRBV6-3 | CASSYEGTSGGFSYNEQFF | TGTGCCAGCAGTTACGAGGGGACTAGCGGGGGGTTCTCCTACAATGAGCAGTTCTTC
TRBJ2-7 | . | . | TRBV12-3/TRBV12-4 | CASSPAYEQYF | TGTGCCAGCAGTCCTGCCTACGAGCAGTACTTC
TRBJ1-5 | . | TRBD1 | TRBV6-1 | CASSEATGVGNQPQHF | TGTGCCAGCAGTGAAGCGACAGGGGTTGGCAATCAGCCCCAGCATTTT
TRBJ2-5 | . | . | TRBV5-1 | CASSLDRVGETQYF | TGCGCCAGCAGCTTGGACAGGGTAGGAGAGACCCAGTACTTC
TRBJ1-6 | . | . | TRBV27 | CASSLGTGWAFGSPLHF | TGTGCCAGCAGTTTAGGAACAGGGTGGGCGTTTGGGTCACCCCTCCACTTT
TRBJ2-1 | . | . | TRBV30 | CAWSLGSSSYNEQFF | TGTGCCTGGAGTCTCGGGAGTAGCTCCTACAATGAGCAGTTCTTC
TRBJ2-7 | once | . | TRBV27 | CASSLSGSYEQYF | TGTGCCAGCAGTTTAAGCGGATCCTACGAGCAGTACTTC
TRBJ2-3 | . | TRBD2 | TRBV7-6 | CASRPTSGSRLDTQYF | TGTGCCAGCAGGCCAACTAGCGGGAGTAGATTAGATACGCAGTATTTT
TRBJ1-2 | once | TRBD1 | TRBV7-2 | CASSSGQGGPGGYTF | TGTGCCAGCAGCTCGGGACAGGGAGGTCCTGGGGGCTACACCTTC
TRBJ2-3 | . | TRBD1 | TRBV11-2 | CASRFSTGDTDTQYF | TGTGCCAGCAGATTTAGCACAGGGGACACAGATACGCAGTATTTT
TRBJ2-5 | few | TRBD2 | TRBV19 | CASSITSGFQETQYF | TGTGCCAGTAGTATAACTAGCGGGTTCCAAGAGACCCAGTACTTC
TRBJ2-7 | . | TRBD2 | TRBV27 | CASSSSGAESYEQYF | TGTGCCAGCAGCAGCAGCGGGGCAGAGTCCTACGAGCAGTACTTC
TRBJ1-4 | . | . | TRBV7-9 | CAIQDNEKLFF | TGTGCCATACAGGATAATGAAAAACTGTTTTTT
TRBJ1-2 | few | TRBD1 | TRBV28 | CASSRDSGRLYGYTF | TGTGCCAGCAGCCGGGACAGCGGTAGGCTCTATGGCTACACCTTC
TRBJ2-1 | . | TRBD1 | TRBV11-2 | CASSLTGPQFF | TGTGCCAGCAGCTTGACAGGGCCGCAGTTCTTC
TRBJ2-1 | . | . | TRBV12-3/TRBV12-4 | CASPERLYNEQFF | TGTGCCAGCCCTGAGAGATTATACAATGAGCAGTTCTTC
TRBJ2-7 | . | TRBD2 | TRBV6-1 | CASSEGLAGSYEQYF | TGTGCCAGCAGTGAGGGACTAGCGGGGTCCTACGAGCAGTACTTC
TRBJ2-2 | . | TRBD2 | TRBV14 | CASKRGSGGNTGELFF | TGTGCCAGCAAACGGGGCAGCGGGGGCAACACCGGGGAGCTGTTTTTT
TRBJ2-5 | . | . | TRBV13 | CASSYRRDTRGTQYF | TGTGCCAGCAGCTACCGCCGGGACACAAGGGGGACCCAGTACTTC
TRBJ1-6 | many | TRBD1 | TRBV7-8 | CASSLALGQGASPLHF | TGTGCCAGCAGCTTAGCGCTTGGACAGGGGGCTTCACCCCTCCACTTT
TRBJ1-2 | . | . | TRBV20-1 | CSAGDANYGYTF | TGCAGTGCTGGTGACGCTAACTATGGCTACACCTTC
TRBJ2-1 | . | TRBD2 | TRBV4-1 | CASSQRRTSGGGFSYNEQFF | TGCGCCAGCAGCCAACGAAGGACTAGCGGGGGGGGATTCTCCTACAATGAGCAGTTCTTC
TRBJ2-7 | . | TRBD2 | TRBV7-2 | CASSALTSGPYSYEQYF | TGTGCCAGCAGCGCCTTGACTAGCGGGCCTTACTCCTACGAGCAGTACTTC
TRBJ2-5 | . | TRBD2 | TRBV11-2 | CASSPAGAKTQYF | TGTGCCAGCAGCCCAGCGGGAGCTAAGACCCAGTACTTC
TRBJ2-5 | . | TRBD1 | TRBV3-1/TRBV3-2 | CASSQDRQGTQYF | TGTGCCAGCAGCCAAGACAGACAGGGTACCCAGTACTTC
TRBJ1-1 | . | . | TRBV29-1 | CSVVSRGTEAFF | TGCAGCGTCGTCTCCAGGGGAACTGAAGCTTTCTTT
TRBJ1-5 | . | . | TRBV28 | CATSRDPQWPQHF | TGTGCCACATCTCGGGATCCCCAATGGCCCCAGCATTTT
TRBJ2-7 | . | . | TRBV7-2 | CASSSDSSSYEQYF | TGTGCCAGCAGCTCGGACAGCAGCTCCTACGAGCAGTACTTC